This T cell receptor (beta chain) derives from a study of breast tumors, draining lymph nodes, adjacent tissues. From the multiplex PCR reads, TCRdb called clonotypes with MiXCR, one entry per CDR3 protein. This table holds about 110,000 distinct CDR3 sequences, more than 25% found once. In this sample, this clonotype turned up many times. Samples came from axillary lymph nodes draining the breast cancer. V shed 10 bases, J shed 4 bases, and the junction held 10 bases outside the gene matches. The germline gives CDR1 MDHEN, CDR2 SYDVKM. CDR3 size: 13 residues. The sequence came from a female donor with breast cancer. Some clones in this sample may be carry-over from other donors' samples. This chain joins TRBV28 and TRBJ2-7; 7 bases are a match to TRBD2. Specimen: axillary lymph node tissue. CDR3 region: CATERTSLYEQYF. The CDR3 DNA is TGTGCCACCGAAAGGACTAGTCTGTACGAGCAGTACTTC.